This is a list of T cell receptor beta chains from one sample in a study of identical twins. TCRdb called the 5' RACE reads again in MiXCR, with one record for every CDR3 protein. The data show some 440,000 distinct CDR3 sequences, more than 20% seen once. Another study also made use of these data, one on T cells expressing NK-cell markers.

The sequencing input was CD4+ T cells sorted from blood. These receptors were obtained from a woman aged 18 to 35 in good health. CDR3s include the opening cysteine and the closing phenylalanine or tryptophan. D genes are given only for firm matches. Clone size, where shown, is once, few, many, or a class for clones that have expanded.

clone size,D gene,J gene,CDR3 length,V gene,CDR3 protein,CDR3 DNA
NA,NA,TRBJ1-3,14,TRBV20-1,CSARDERSGNTIYF,TGCAGTGCTAGAGATGAGAGGTCCGGAAACACCATATATTTT
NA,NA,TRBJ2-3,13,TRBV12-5,CASNPGGADTQYF,TGTGCTAGTAATCCCGGAGGGGCAGATACGCAGTATTTT
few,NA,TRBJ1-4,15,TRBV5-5,CASSPGGLSNEKLFF,TGTGCCAGCAGCCCTGGCGGCCTGAGTAATGAAAAACTGTTTTTT
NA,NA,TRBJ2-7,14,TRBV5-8,CASILLGHSYEQYF,TGTGCCAGCATCCTCCTGGGACATTCCTACGAGCAGTACTTC
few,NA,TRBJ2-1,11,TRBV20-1,CSARDFPEQFF,TGCAGTGCTAGAGATTTTCCCGAGCAGTTCTTC
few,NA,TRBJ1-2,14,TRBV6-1,CASSVRGPIEGYTF,TGTGCCAGCAGTGTGCGGGGACCAATAGAGGGCTACACCTTC
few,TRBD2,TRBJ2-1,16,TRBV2,CASRWIGREGRAEQFF,TGTGCCAGCAGGTGGATCGGCCGGGAGGGAAGAGCTGAGCAGTTCTTC
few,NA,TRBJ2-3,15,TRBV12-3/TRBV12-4,CASSLVGGPTDTQYF,TGTGCCAGCAGTTTGGTAGGGGGGCCCACAGATACGCAGTATTTT
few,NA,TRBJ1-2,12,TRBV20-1,CSASLQGGGYTF,TGCAGTGCTAGCCTTCAGGGTGGCGGCTACACCTTC
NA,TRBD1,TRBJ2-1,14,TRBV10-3,CAITDQGALNEQFF,TGTGCCATCACGGATCAGGGGGCGTTGAATGAGCAGTTCTTC
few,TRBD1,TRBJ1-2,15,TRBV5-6,CASSVTGQGNYGYTF,TGTGCCAGCAGCGTGACAGGGCAGGGTAACTATGGCTACACCTTC